This TCR beta chain was sequenced during a study of Graves' ophthalmopathy and Graves' hyperthyroidism. General study findings and limits: The 13-signature model separated ophthalmopathy from stable hyperthyroidism at 85% to 90% sensitivity and approximately 81% specificity.

This clonotype showed up just a few times. The antigen remains undetermined. RNA transcripts yielded amplified TCR beta CDR3 regions. A first-round RT-PCR used HTBI primers, followed by a second-round multiplex PCR. TCRdb itself ran the multiplex PCR reads through MiXCR, one entry per CDR3 protein. The data contain about 1.1 million distinct CDR3 sequences, 35% to 40% of them singletons. The source of this sequence is an adult man with Graves' hyperthyroidism. Sequencing was carried out using peripheral blood or thyroid tissue (not recorded which).

This CDR3 is CASGGTSGGPSTDTQYF. As DNA, the CDR3 is TGTGCCAGCGGCGGGACTAGCGGGGGACCTAGCACAGATACGCAGTATTTT. The chain uses TRBV7-2 and TRBJ2-3; 14 nucleotides match TRBD2. CDR3 length: 17 amino acids. Per the germline V gene, CDR1 is SGHTA and CDR2 is FQGNSA. The V segment lost 8 bases and the J segment 0 bases; nucleotides outside the gene matches: 7.